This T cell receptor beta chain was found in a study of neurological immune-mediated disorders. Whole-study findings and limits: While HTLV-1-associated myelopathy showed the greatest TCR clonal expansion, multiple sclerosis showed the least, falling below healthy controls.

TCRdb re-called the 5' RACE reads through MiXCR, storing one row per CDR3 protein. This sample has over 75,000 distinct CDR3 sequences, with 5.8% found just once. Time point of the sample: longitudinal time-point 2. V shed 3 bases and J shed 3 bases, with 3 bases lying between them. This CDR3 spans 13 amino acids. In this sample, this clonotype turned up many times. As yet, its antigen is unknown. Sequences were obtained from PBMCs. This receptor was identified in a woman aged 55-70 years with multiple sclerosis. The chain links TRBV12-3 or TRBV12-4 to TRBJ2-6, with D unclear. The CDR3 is CASSFLGANVLTF. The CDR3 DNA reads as TGTGCCAGCAGTTTTCTTGGGGCCAACGTCCTGACTTTC.